This TCR beta chain came from a study of T cell responses to AZD1222 COVID-19 vaccine. Trimming removed 5 bases from V and 2 bases from J, with 13 bases in between. The CDR3 loop spans 14 amino acids. CDR1 and CDR2 from the germline V gene are SEHNR and FQNEAQ (reference sequence). Clones were sequenced by immunoSEQ multiplex PCR, and TCRdb holds only the in-frame ones, with some missing. The repertoire has roughly 120,000 clones, roughly nine tenths of them found once; the top ten carry under 3%. Notes on the study in general: Most donors were white British and more were female, and clonal diversity was possibly underestimated. A reported finding is that nearly half of spike-specific TCRs target unmutated variant regions.

This clone was seen once. The antigen is not known. This TCR came from an adult who received the AZD1222 COVID-19 vaccine. The chain couples TRBV7-9 to TRBJ2-7, with D perhaps TRBD1 (6 bases). Material: peripheral blood, obtained 28 days after the second AZD1222 dose. Here the CDR3 reads CASSKGTPTYEQYF. CDR3 sequence (DNA): TGTGCCAGCAGCAAGGGGACACCTACCTACGAGCAGTACTTC.